The T cell receptor (beta chain) described here comes from a study of shared clonotypes between healthy human individuals. Study-level findings and limits: Sampling used blood alone; tissue repertoires probably differ.

Trimming pared 7 bases from V and 0 bases from J, leaving 8 bases between. CDR1 LNHDA and CDR2 SQIVND come from the germline V gene (reference sequence). The CDR3 runs to 13 residues. In the case of this clone: Its specificity is not known.

Measured with immunoSEQ multiplex PCR; TCRdb has only the in-frame clones, and not every one. The sample includes about 1.5 million clones, 95% to 99% of them seen just once. Adults of Caucasian background living in Nashville, Tennessee made up all donors. The CD4+ fraction was divided into a CD45RA+ naive subset and a CD45RA-negative memory subset. The sample comprised naive CD4+ T cells sorted from blood. Sample subset: CD45RA+ positively selected. This TCR was recovered from a man younger than 45 in good health. The chain uses TRBV19 and TRBJ2-3; D perhaps matches TRBD1 (5 bases). The CDR3 region is CASMQGSTDTQYF. CDR3 bases: TGTGCCAGTATGCAGGGTAGCACAGATACGCAGTATTTT.